One T cell receptor (beta chain) is described in this entry. The antigen it recognizes is unknown. Base qualities are missing; no much larger clone stands one base away. These data are taken from a study of vaccination and CD4 T cells after COVID-19 (dated by TCRdb to between 2021 and 2024). Turning to the overall study: Convalescent patients had a positive SARS-CoV-2 result on nasal swab PCR, and of these patients, about ten had mild disease and one had severe disease. The cultures were stimulated with overlapping spike peptide pools from SARS-CoV-2 and from the common cold coronaviruses HCoV-NL63, HCoV-OC43 and HCoV-229E. Post-COVID blood samples from convalescent patients were collected a median of around 100 days after diagnosis, with a range of 35 to 161 days. Post-vaccine blood samples were taken a median of about 77 days after the second vaccine dose, with a range of 14 to 241 days. In control cultures, a CEFX viral epitope pool was used as positive control, an HIV-1 Nef peptide pool was used as negative control, or no peptide was added. Two doses of either the Pfizer-BioNTech BNT162b2 vaccine (n=8) or the Moderna mRNA-1273 vaccine (n=2) were administered to participants. The spike-specific CD4+ TCR repertoire was compared before and after mRNA vaccination in approximately ten COVID-19 convalescent patients and several infection-naive healthy vaccine recipients. The convalescent cohort included six males and four females, with two Hispanic individuals, seven Caucasians, two Asians and one multiracial person.

What the work shows at the level of the full study, not this receptor alone: The number of convalescent patients in the study was relatively small, and the study did not examine early timepoints following natural infection. Of the vaccine-specific clones found in convalescent patients, nearly all (304 of 307) were mono-reactive for SARS-CoV-2 spike instead of being cross-reactive with common cold coronaviruses. In convalescent patients, a median around 85% of post-vaccine SARS-CoV-2-reactive clones were detected only after vaccination, and vaccine-specific priming was suggested by this finding. An increase in the median number of SARS-CoV-2-reactive clonotypes from 20 to 25 after infection to approximately 41 after vaccination was observed, but the change was not found to be significant.

Library preparation employed PCR. DNA from cultured CD4+ T cells underwent TCR sequencing with the Oncomine TCR Beta short-read assay at the Johns Hopkins FTIC core. The QIAamp micro DNA kit was used to extract genomic DNA from the cultured CD4+ T cells. The Oncomine TCR Beta libraries from cultured CD4+ T cells were pooled using unique dual indexes and then sequenced on an Illumina iSeq 100. Turning to the authors' computational methods: Non-productive sequences were removed, and CDR3s not starting with C, not ending with F or W, or shorter than 7 amino acids were discarded. Antigen-specific clonotypes were identified using the MANAFEST web application through comparison of peptide-stimulated wells with reference and other culture wells. For a clone to be called positive, the clone needed an FDR below 0.05, an odds ratio above 5, and a productive frequency above 0.1% in at least two of three replicate wells. A clonotype was classed as cross-reactive if the clonotype showed significant expansion both in SARS-CoV-2 spike wells and in at least one common cold coronavirus spike condition. Similarity between CDR3 sequences was evaluated in R version 3.6.1 using Levenshtein distances (stringdist) and unrooted phylogenetic trees (ape). Using fastp at Q25 and MiXCR, TCRdb reprocessed the public reads and kept productive beta chains. Rows are unified per CDR3 protein, each entry keeping the most common DNA and genes. The V and J calls here are based on TCRdb, not the publication. The sample data list roughly 15,000 distinct CDR3 sequences, and more than 25% of these were observed just once. The ten most abundant clones make up 20% to 25% of the sample.

The treatment or condition tag for this specimen amounts to: roughly ten-day PBMC culture with coronavirus spike peptide pools or control peptides (ViraFEST assay). To expand antigen-specific T cells with peptide pools and then pick out the expanded clonotypes through TCR sequencing, the study relied on the ViraFEST assay. The positive SARS-CoV-2 PCR tests of the convalescent patients were dated from March to December 2020, before the Alpha, Beta and Delta variants emerged in the United States. PBMCs were cultured at under 2.5 million per well in IMDM supplemented with about 5.5% human AB serum and approximately 10 IU/ml IL-2, with approximately 9.5 ug/ml peptide pools added. Half of the culture medium was replaced with fresh IL-2-containing medium on days 3 and 7. Once the cells had been in culture for around nine days, the EasySep CD4+ T cell isolation kit was used to isolate CD4+ T cells by negative selection. Ficoll-Paque Plus gradient centrifugation was used to isolate PBMCs from whole blood, and the isolated PBMCs were then either used fresh or cryopreserved at -140C. In general, triplicate wells were set up for every culture condition.

V is clipped by 3 bases and J by 5 bases, and the sequence between their germline boundaries is 8 bases long. From the cysteine up to the phenylalanine, the CDR3 has a length of 13 residues. Kept here is only the CDR3 DNA, which spans 39 bases and is read in frame from base 1. Looking up the germline V gene yields CDR1 SGHTA and CDR2 FQGNSA. The rearrangement combines TRBV7-2 with TRBJ2-1; the D gene cannot be resolved reliably. The TCR was taken from a human donor with COVID-19. The specimen sequenced was cultured CD4+ T cells from blood. CDR3 sequence: CASSFYKDNEQFF. The sequenced DNA is TGTGCCAGCAGCTTCTATAAGGACAATGAGCAGTTCTTC.